One and the same sample provided the 22 T cell receptor beta chains below, sequenced in a study of T cell responses to AZD1222 COVID-19 vaccine. The table came from immunoSEQ multiplex PCR; TCRdb's copy has only in-frame clones and leaves some out. The sample lists about 130,000 clones; about 90% were seen once. This sample comprised peripheral blood, obtained on day 0 of AZD1222 vaccination. These receptors were collected from an adult in good health.

This chain uses TRBV5-1 with TRBJ1-6, with D unresolved. The CDR3 runs 14 residues. Trimming cost V 0 bases and J 7 bases, with 8 bases left between them. From germline, CDR1 is SGHRS and CDR2 YFSETQ. The CDR3 sequence: CASSLEAANSPLHF. CDR3 nucleotide sequence: TGCGCCAGCAGCTTGGAAGCAGCCAATTCACCCCTCCACTTT.

This chain connects TRBV29-1 to TRBJ2-1; D gene uncertain. CDR3 length equals 12 residues. Trimming cost V 4 bases and J 5 bases, with 9 bases left between them. Looked up from germline, CDR1 is SQVTM and CDR2 is ANQGSEA. CDR3 region: CSVGSADNEQFF. The CDR3, as DNA: TGCAGCGTTGGGTCGGCTGACAATGAGCAGTTCTTC.

The CDR3 sequence: CASSPVPPANTEAFF. CDR3 in DNA: TGTGCCAGCAGCCCGGTCCCGCCGGCGAACACTGAAGCTTTCTTT. The chain employs TRBV11-2 and TRBJ1-1; D not certain. V shed 5 bases and J shed 1 base, with 14 bases lying between them. This CDR3 has 15 amino acids. Germline CDR1 is SGHAT and CDR2 is FQNNGV.

The chain carries TRBV5-4 and TRBJ1-1; D is unclear. The CDR3 contains 14 residues. Germline CDR1 is SGHNT and CDR2 is YYREEE (reference sequence). V lost 7 bases, J lost 3 bases, and 16 bases lay in between. The CDR3 spells CASSGVRSDTEAFF. The CDR3 DNA reads TGTGCCAGCTCGGGAGTGCGGTCAGACACTGAAGCTTTCTTT.

V is TRBV30 and J is TRBJ1-5; D call uncertain. Per germline, CDR1 GTSNPN and CDR2 SVGIG (reference sequence). This CDR3 region has 14 residues. The V and J ends lost 1 base and 3 bases respectively, with 10 bases between them. CDR3 DNA sequence: TGTGCCTGGAGTGGGGCAGTTTCCAATCAGCCCCAGCATTTT. Its translation is CAWSGAVSNQPQHF.

This clone was observed once. V and J are TRBV7-2 and TRBJ1-1; weak D call: TRBD1 (5 bases). V lost 4 bases, J lost 7 bases, and 16 bases lay in between. This CDR3 has 14 residues. Per germline, CDR1 SGHTA and CDR2 FQGNSA. This CDR3 reads CASSSQDASFEAFF. Written as DNA, the CDR3 is TGTGCCAGCAGCTCACAGGACGCTTCCTTTGAAGCTTTCTTT.

The gene calls are TRBV10-2 and TRBJ1-5; D gene unclear. CDR3 length: 18 amino acids. V lost 0 bases, J lost 0 bases, and 15 bases lay in between. The germline gives CDR1 WSHSY, CDR2 SAAADI. CDR3 sequence: CASSESPTPNPSNQPQHF. CDR3 DNA: TGCGCCAGCAGTGAGTCACCGACGCCAAACCCTAGCAATCAGCCCCAGCATTTT.

J is TRBJ1-1 and V is TRBV10-3, with 9 bases matching TRBD1. J gave up 5 bases and V 9 bases, and 7 bases lay outside the gene matches. CDR1 ENHRY and CDR2 SYGVKD come from the germline V gene. CDR3 size: 13 residues. The CDR3, as DNA: TGTGCCATGAACAGGGGGCCGGGTACTGAAGCTTTCTTT. Protein product: CAMNRGPGTEAFF.

The chain carries TRBV6-5 and TRBJ2-6; D unclear. V was trimmed by 7 bases and J by 1 base, leaving 11 bases between them. This CDR3 spans 15 amino acids. CDR1 and CDR2 (germline): MNHEY, SVGAGI. The CDR3 region is CASTRAVSGANVLTF. DNA of the CDR3: TGTGCCAGCACCAGAGCTGTATCTGGGGCCAACGTCCTGACTTTC.

The chain carries TRBV6-4 and TRBJ1-2; the match to TRBD1 covers 7 bases. The CDR3 has 12 residues. V gave up 6 bases and J gave up 8 bases; unmatched junction bases: 6. CDR1 and CDR2 from the germline V gene are MRHNA and SNTAGT. The CDR3 region has the DNA TGTGCCAGCAGGGCCTCAGGGGGAGGCTACACCTTC. Protein sequence: CASRASGGGYTF.

J is TRBJ2-2 and V is TRBV24-1; D not resolved. V was shortened by 8 bases and J by 0 bases, with 6 bases between the two germline ends. Germline V gives CDR1 KGHDR, CDR2 SFDVKD. This CDR3 contains 13 residues. The CDR3 region has the DNA TGTGCCACCACTAACGCGAACACCGGGGAGCTGTTTTTT. Translated, it gives CATTNANTGELFF.

The J gene is TRBJ2-5, the V gene TRBV5-5; TRBD2 agrees at 9 bases. The CDR3 sequence is 15 residues long. Germline lookup yields CDR1 SGHKS and CDR2 YYEKEE (reference sequence). V lost 1 base and J lost 2; bases outside the gene matches: 3. In nucleotides, the CDR3 is TGTGCCAGCAGCTTGCTAGCGGGGCCACAAGAGACCCAGTACTTC. Its protein product is CASSLLAGPQETQYF. The full variable domain, its missing parts supplied by reference TRBV5-5 and TRBJ2-5, is DAGVTQSPTHLIKTRGQQVTLRCSPISGHKSVSWYQQVLGQGPQFIFQYYEKEERGRGNFPDRFSARQFPNYSSELNVNALLLGDSALYLCASSLLAGPQETQYFGPGTRLLVL.

V and J are TRBV6-2 or TRBV6-3 and TRBJ2-2; the match to TRBD2 covers 7 bases. The CDR3 runs to 19 residues. J lost 1 base, V lost 4 bases, and 15 bases had no gene match. Germline V gene lookup returns CDR1 MNHEY and CDR2 SVGEGT. The CDR3 reads CASSWAWASGSQNTGELFF. CDR3 in DNA: TGTGCCAGCAGTTGGGCTTGGGCTAGCGGTAGCCAGAACACCGGGGAGCTGTTTTTT.

The chain has TRBV6-5 and TRBJ2-7, with 13 positions matching TRBD2. Unmatched junction bases numbered 5, after V lost 4 bases and J lost 5 bases. The CDR3 covers 15 residues. Germline V lookup: CDR1 MNHEY, CDR2 SVGAGI. CDR3 in DNA: TGTGCCAGCAGTTTCCTCGGACTAGCGGGAGACGAGCAGTACTTC. This gives the protein CASSFLGLAGDEQYF.

To note about this clone: As the CDR3 is not closed by the conserved phenylalanine or tryptophan, this likely results from a read error. No DNA is shown, since the ends of the CDR3 on it are uncertain; the CDR3 is the one TCRdb lists. The chain is built from TRBV5-1 and TRBJ1-4; no DNA check was done on the table's D call, TRBD1. The CDR3 is 10 amino acids long, termini counted. Germline CDR1 SGHRS, CDR2 YFSETQ. The CDR3 is CAIYRVVAWG.

V usage is TRBV7-9 and J usage is TRBJ1-1, with TRBD1 matching 7 bases. CDR1 is SEHNR, CDR2 FQNEAQ, per germline (reference sequence). The J segment lost 5 bases and the V segment lost 7 bases, leaving 1 base of the junction unmatched. CDR3 size: 11 residues. The CDR3 DNA reads as TGTGCCAGCACCAGGGGGACTGAAGCTTTCTTT. Translated: CASTRGTEAFF.

The V gene is TRBV11-2, the J gene TRBJ2-7; the D is unclear. CDR1 is SGHAT, CDR2 FQNNGV, per germline. The CDR3 extends over 12 amino acids. Between the trimmed V and J ends, which lost 8 bases and 5 bases, there was a span of 13 bases. The CDR3 nucleotides are TGTGCCAGCTTATCAGGAACCCACGAGCAGTACTTC. Protein sequence: CASLSGTHEQYF.

On this clone: This likely comes from a read error, as the CDR3 has no conserved phenylalanine or tryptophan at its end. It is unclear where the CDR3 begins or ends on the DNA, so no DNA is shown, and the CDR3 is as TCRdb lists it. V gene TRBV6-4 combines with J gene TRBJ2-7; TRBD1, the table's D call, lacks a check against the DNA. Germline V gene sequence: CDR1 MRHNA, CDR2 SNTAGT. Counting both end residues, the CDR3 totals 8 amino acids. The CDR3 is CASSEDGL.

The chain has TRBV4-3 and TRBJ1-2; D gene unclear. This CDR3 region has 16 residues. V gave up 4 bases and J gave up 3 bases, with 18 bases separating them. Germline V gives CDR1 LGHNA, CDR2 YSLEER. CDR3 region: CASSPAKLGIYYGYTF. In nucleotides, the CDR3 is TGCGCCAGCAGCCCTGCCAAATTGGGGATCTACTATGGCTACACCTTC.

The chain employs TRBV9 and TRBJ2-6; D assignment may be TRBD1 or TRBD2 (5 bases each). Per germline, CDR1 SGDLS and CDR2 YYNGEE. The CDR3 has 17 amino acids. Deletions cut 2 bases from V and 1 base from J, with 13 bases between. CDR3 residues: CASSVRDPFSGANVLTF. The CDR3 nucleotides are TGTGCCAGCAGCGTGAGGGACCCGTTTTCTGGGGCCAACGTCCTGACTTTC.

Here the CDR3 DNA reads TGTGCCAGCAGTTACGGAGGGCTCAGCTCCTACGAGCAGTACTTC. Residues: CASSYGGLSSYEQYF. The chain employs TRBV6-5 and TRBJ2-7, with D possibly matching TRBD2 (6 bases). Per the germline V gene, CDR1 is MNHEY and CDR2 is SVGAGI. The CDR3 covers 15 residues. The V end lost 2 bases, the J end lost 0 bases, and 11 bases lay between the germline ends.

The chain uses TRBV27 and TRBJ1-2, with D unresolved. CDR1 and CDR2 (germline): MNHEY, SMNVEV (reference sequence). The CDR3 runs 16 residues. V lost 0 bases, J lost 4 bases, and 15 bases lay in between. Here the CDR3 DNA reads TGTGCCAGCAGTTTATCCCCAGCCAGAACCCGCTATGGCTACACCTTC. Its protein product is CASSLSPARTRYGYTF.